This T cell receptor (beta chain) was captured in a study of blood T cell repertoires in COVID-19. At the level of the study: Sites in the United States, Italy and Spain provided acute and convalescent COVID-19 samples. Sample material is recorded as cDNA or gDNA derived from T cells, B-cell-depleted T cells, or PBMCs.

Germline V gene lookup returns CDR1 DFQATT and CDR2 SNEGSKA (reference sequence). Trimming removed 8 bases from V and 3 bases from J, with 10 bases in between. This CDR3 has 11 residues. The protocol was immunoSEQ multiplex PCR, while the TCRdb copy is restricted to in-frame clones and leaves out a portion. Of over 15,000 clones in the sample, about 80% were seen once. The sample consisted of peripheral blood. The receptor was isolated from a man in his sixties or seventies with active or convalescent COVID-19. V gene TRBV20-1 combines with J gene TRBJ1-1, with a possible D match to TRBD1 (5 bases). The CDR3 DNA reads as TGCAGTCAGGGCGGTTACACTGAAGCTTTCTTT. Protein product: CSQGGYTEAFF.